This TCR beta chain derives from a study of cytomegalovirus exposure and HLA in healthy donors (dated by TCRdb to about 2017). About the study as a whole: An earlier analysis of 587 of the donors reported over 250 Gb of sequence data and around 100 million unique TCR beta sequences obtained from roughly 170 million T cells. An early release covering 500 to 750 HLA-typed donors comprised about 290 gigabases of sequencing data and around 80 million unique TCR sequences. Among the 398 genotyped donors, 75% to 90% belonged to the genetic ancestry cluster associated with self-reported Caucasian donors. The aim of the study was to test whether cataloging public T cell receptors could identify signatures of past pathogen exposure. Using immunosequencing, the study profiled T cell repertoires from around 670 subjects and related those repertoires to cytomegalovirus serostatus. A separate validation cohort of 100 to 150 different subjects was used in addition to the roughly 700-subject first cohort. The study combined high-throughput TCR immunosequencing, statistical association of individual TCRs with disease status, and machine learning to predict cytomegalovirus infection status. In a later analysis, previously published TCR beta repertoires from 600 to 850 donors were re-analyzed and high-resolution HLA genotyping was added so that TCR occurrence patterns could be studied. The later analysis used no new phenotypic data to find candidate immune exposures, relying instead on TCR beta sequences and their occurrence across donors. An earlier analysis of some 600 of the donors applied high-throughput TCR beta sequencing to assess whether each TCR beta V gene segment acted as functional or pseudogenic. Donor age, sex, ethnicity and CMV serostatus were compiled together with the repertoire data. A later genetic analysis used genome-wide SNP genotypes for 398 of the 666 donors, treating that subset as a discovery cohort. Every repertoire in the discovery cohort had been generated on one and the same sequencing platform. Both class I and class II loci were covered by HLA typing, at four-digit resolution. Typing coverage varied by locus: roughly 620-630 donors for A, B, C, DRB1 and DQB1; 500 to 550 for DQA1; more than 600 for DPA1; more than 450 for DPB1. Five DR-DQ haplotypes were handled as single units for association and clustering, since linkage in the cohort was strong. Among 398 genotyped donors of the cohort, an average of roughly 240,000 unique TCR beta nucleotide sequences were sequenced per donor, 15% to 20% of them non-productive.

Remarks on this clone: The antigen this receptor binds is unknown. It has no much larger one-base neighbor in the sample; base qualities were not kept.

The cohort was made up of roughly 670 healthy bone marrow donors. At the time of sampling, all cohort members were nominally healthy, though unrecorded immune exposures were likely present. The donor was CMV seronegative and was included in the group of 352 seronegative cohort members. Every donor gave a peripheral blood sample, and the peripheral blood mononuclear cells from that sample were used for TCR beta sequencing. The Qiagen DNeasy Blood Extraction Kit was used to extract genomic DNA from the blood cell samples. Results the study describes overall, beyond this receptor: The classifier was reported to diagnose cytomegalovirus status with high specificity and sensitivity in both the original cohort and the validation cohort. A later analysis associated 17,000 or so TCR beta sequences with specific HLA alleles at a false discovery rate of 0.05. A further reported finding was that TCR beta sequences accurately predicted the HLA-A and HLA-B alleles for most subjects in the first cohort. A total of 150 or so TCR beta chains were listed by the study as associated with cytomegalovirus. Because HLA typing was unavailable for some donors at each locus, only the typed subset was used in association tests. The authors suggested that the approach could potentially be extended to other disease states and immunological phenotypes. Linkage disequilibrium might explain the correlated functional status among segregating V segments, but an unknown experimental factor could not be ruled out. A group of highly shared sequence variants was considered likely to be a technical artifact of the sequencing pipeline. The only immune exposure information available for the cohort was CMV serostatus. According to a later analysis, parvovirus B19, influenza, CMV and Epstein-Barr virus appeared linked to several top co-occurrence clusters. In a later analysis, the rate of TCR association differed among HLA loci, with DRB1 alleles having the most associated TCRs and HLA-C alleles having the fewest. This cohort had only TCR beta chains sequenced, and the lack of alpha or paired-chain data limited which features could be detected. When HLA alleles, especially DR and DQ, strongly co-occurred, TCR associations were difficult to assign to individual alleles. A later analysis found that HLA-associated TCR beta chains were more clonally expanded and had lower generation probabilities than equally common non-associated chains. A later genetic analysis reported fewer N-insertions in productive TCRs among donors in an Asian-associated ancestry cluster than the roughly 640-donor mean. An earlier analysis of around 500 of the donors showed that most TCR beta V segments appeared in productive rearrangements either about 90% or about 30% of the time, which broadly matched IMGT annotations. Because counts were too low, about 15 rarely observed V segments, including chromosome 9 orphons, were left out of the earlier analysis of a few hundred of the donors. The 87-base-pair reads could not distinguish some IMGT-functional V segments, including TRBV6-2 and TRBV6-3, so those segments were excluded. V-gene and J-gene trimming of TCR beta chains was associated with a missense DCLRE1C variant in a later genetic analysis, and the association was replicated in an independent cohort. Roughly uniform sequencing depth across donors was assumed in presence/absence analyses, although this assumption may not hold. While some public TCRs were present in many individuals, most TCR sequences turned up only very rarely across donors. In vitro tests confirmed that a few of the cytomegalovirus-associated TCR beta chains recognize cytomegalovirus antigens. According to a later analysis, most CMV-associated TCR beta chains appeared to be HLA-restricted, and the HLA associations seemed to be driven largely by CMV exposure.

Libraries were built with the immunoSEQ multiplex PCR assay. For the multiplex PCR, a mixture combining 60 forward primers for TCR Vbeta segments and 13 reverse primers for TCR Jbeta segments was used. The CDR3 region of rearranged TCR beta genes was amplified from genomic DNA by a multiplex PCR assay. On the Illumina HiSeq System, the amplified TCR beta libraries were sequenced as 87-base-pair reads. On the authors' methods: A later analysis counted about 80 million unique TCR beta chains across the 666 repertoires, and around 9.9 million of these chains were shared by at least two donors. To remove PCR and sequencing errors, raw reads were error-corrected and collapsed into unique sequences using a nearest-neighbor algorithm that merged closely related sequences. V, D and J gene segments were assigned by aligning CDR3 sequences to IMGT reference sequences. For a sequence to be retained, at least a six-nucleotide match to both a V gene segment and a J gene segment was required. Rearrangements were classified as productive when the CDR3 lacked stop codons and remained in frame with V and J, and all other rearrangements were classified as non-productive. Following IMGT convention, CDR3 was defined as the stretch from the second conserved V-encoded cysteine up to the conserved J-encoded phenylalanine. The earlier analysis of 500 to 600 of the donors excluded sequences that lacked an unambiguous match to a single V gene segment. An earlier analysis of a few hundred of the donors called V segments functional above 56.7% productive rearrangements and segregating when the between-donor standard deviation exceeded 5%. A statistical classification framework was built for diagnosing cytomegalovirus status from the catalog of TCR beta chain sequences. A later analysis assigned V and J genes by comparing TCR nucleotide sequences with IMGT/GENE-DB human TR gene sequences. Using the TCRdist pipeline, a later analysis assigned CDR3 sequences along with most-parsimonious VDJ recombination scenarios. A later analysis defined each TCR beta chain by its CDR3 amino acid sequence plus V-gene family, and excluded reads lacking a unique V-gene family. A later analysis removed several hundred highly shared, low-generation-probability nucleotide sequences to deal with suspected cross-contamination and a sequencing artifact. A later analysis calculated a clonal expansion index for each public chain from normalized within-repertoire ranks of inferred template counts. In a later analysis, generation probabilities were computed using a VDJ recombination model fitted to out-of-frame rearrangements, and the results were checked against IGoR. A later analysis scored TCR-TCR, TCR-HLA and TCR-CMV co-occurrence with hypergeometric tests, applying a repertoire-size bias correction to TCR pairs. To estimate false discovery rates, a later analysis permuted the HLA or CMV assignments 20 times. In a later analysis, co-occurring TCRs were grouped using DBSCAN, and TCRdist sequence similarity was added for clustering within HLA-allele-positive subsets. For co-occurrence clustering, repertoires with fewer than 30,000 or more than 120,000 public chains were excluded, along with roughly five repertoires with anomalous nucleotide sharing. In its TCRdb copy, this immuneACCESS table keeps in-frame sequences only and misses some clones. Where compared with another copy, unresolved V genes explain less than half of these, and the others have no known cause. V, J and clone size derive from that table, while D and trimming were established from the DNA sequence. This sample is represented by over 100,000 clones; about 86% of them were singletons. The ten biggest clones cover about 5% of the sample.

The germline V gene gives CDR1 as SGHTA and CDR2 as FQGNSA. Relative to germline, V is missing 1 base and J is missing 9 bases, with 5 bases of the junction outside any gene match. Including cysteine and phenylalanine, the CDR3 has 14 amino acids. Only the CDR3 region is kept as DNA, spanning 42 bases read in frame from base 1. Sequences were obtained from PBMCs. Rearrangement joined TRBV7-2 to TRBJ2-1; TRBD2 agrees with 8 junctional bases. This clonotype was sampled from a woman in her twenties or thirties in good health and CMV-seronegative. The bases read TGTGCCAGCAGCTTAGGTAATCTAGCGGGTGAGCAGTTCTTC. The translation is CASSLGNLAGEQFF. Extended through the reference TRBV7-2 and TRBJ2-1 proteins, this CDR3 yields the full variable domain: GAGVSQSPSNKVTEKGKDVELRCDPISGHTALYWYRQSLGQGLEFLIYFQGNSAPDKSGLPSDRFSAERTGGSVSTLTIQRTQQEDSAVYLCASSLGNLAGEQFFGPGTRLTVL.